This T cell receptor beta chain appears in the sequencing data of a study of T cells in Graves' hyperthyroidism and ophthalmopathy. In the study overall: The blood sample was taken at first diagnosis, before treatment began. Notes on the study in general: Expanded thyroid clonotypes (above 0.001) were mostly also found in blood.

Patients were excluded because of uncontrolled infection, other autoimmune disease, pregnancy or lactation. The CDR3 spans 18 residues. Germline CDR1 is SGHTA and CDR2 is FQGTGA. The trim removed 5 bases at V and 1 base at J, leaving 6 bases unmatched. RNA transcripts were the template for amplifying TCR beta CDR3 regions. An initial round of RT-PCR targeting the TCR CDR3 relied on the HTBI primer set. TCRdb redid the calling of the multiplex PCR reads with MiXCR, one entry per CDR3 protein. The sample lists hundreds of thousands of distinct CDR3 sequences, about 20% occurring once. For this clonotype: Its antigen is unidentified.

Sequencing input: blood. The chain has TRBV7-3 and TRBJ2-2; TRBD2 agrees at 14 bases. This sequence was found in a man between 40 and 49 years old with Graves' ophthalmopathy. CDR3 bases: TGTGCCAGCAGCCCGGGACTAGCGGGGGTACGGAACACCGGGGAGCTGTTTTTT. Translation: CASSPGLAGVRNTGELFF.